One and the same sample provided the 16 T cell receptor beta chains below, sequenced in a study of T-cell memory formation after mild COVID-19 (dated by TCRdb to about 2021). Library preparation employed 5' RACE. These reads were obtained on an Illumina NovaSeq 6000. TCRdb's own reprocessing of the public reads used fastp at Q25 and MiXCR and kept productive beta chains. Under each unique CDR3 protein, matching rows form one entry showing the most common genes and DNA. This sample gives around 200,000 distinct CDR3 sequences in total; approximately 18% of them show up just once. The top ten constitute around 3.9% of the sample. The specimen sequenced was PBMCs or a T cell subset sorted from them (not recorded which). These receptor sequences come from a man aged 18 to 30 who had mild COVID-19 (a few samples of this study predate the infection). The sample titles of this study are shuffled in the database, so cell type and time point are left out; the donor was told from shared clones.

The chain employs TRBV7-6 and TRBJ2-2; D uncertain. CDR1 and CDR2 from the germline V gene are SGHVS and FNYEAQ. This CDR3 comprises 17 residues. V was clipped by 1 base and J by 7 bases, with 19 bases between them. CDR3 sequence: CASSLGSGRKIGGELFF. CDR3 in DNA: TGTGCCAGCAGCTTAGGGAGTGGCCGAAAGATCGGCGGGGAGCTGTTTTTT.

This clonotype was picked up a small number of times. The rearrangement links TRBV5-1 to TRBJ1-1; D call uncertain. This CDR3 comprises 15 residues. CDR1 is SGHRS, CDR2 YFSETQ, per germline. V was clipped by 4 bases and J by 2 bases, with 15 bases between them. CDR3: CASSPLQPPNTEAFF. The CDR3 DNA is TGCGCCAGCAGCCCTCTACAGCCTCCCAACACTGAAGCTTTCTTT. The full variable domain, its missing parts supplied by reference TRBV5-1 and TRBJ1-1, is KAGVTQTPRYLIKTRGQQVTLSCSPISGHRSVSWYQQTPGQGLQFLFEYFSETQRNKGNFPGRFSGRQFSNSRSEMNVSTLELGDSALYLCASSPLQPPNTEAFFGQGTRLTVV.

This clonotype was detected a few times. The chain couples TRBV6-2 or TRBV6-3 to TRBJ1-2, with 9 bases fitting TRBD1. There are 13 residues in the CDR3. Germline V lookup: CDR1 MNHEY, CDR2 SVGEGT. V lost 6 bases and J lost 13; bases outside the gene matches: 12. The CDR3 is CASRPEGQGLSTF. The CDR3 DNA reads as TGTGCCAGCAGACCCGAGGGACAGGGACTCTCCACCTTC.

The genes are TRBV4-2 and TRBJ1-4; D gene uncertain. This CDR3 region has 15 residues. In germline, CDR1 is LGHNA, CDR2 YNFKEQ. V was cut by 3 bases and J by 5 bases, with 13 bases left in between. CDR3 bases: TGTGCCAGCAGCCATGAGGACCGCTGGAATGAAAAACTGTTTTTT. It encodes CASSHEDRWNEKLFF.

The chain combines TRBV12-3 or TRBV12-4 with TRBJ2-7, with TRBD2 identical over 7 bases. CDR3 size: 13 residues. CDR3 sequence (DNA): TGTGCTACTTTGGGAGGGAACTCCTACGAGCAGTACTTC. Encoded protein: CATLGGNSYEQYF.

The chain is built from TRBV3-1 and TRBJ2-7, with D possibly TRBD2 on 5 matching bases. CDR3 length: 13 amino acids. The V end lost 0 bases, the J end lost 4 bases, and 7 bases lay between the germline ends. Germline lookup yields CDR1 LGHDT and CDR2 YNNKEL (reference sequence). CDR3 bases: TGTGCCAGCAGCCAAGAAGGCGGGTACGAGCAGTACTTC. Protein sequence: CASSQEGGYEQYF.

The chain combines TRBV28 with TRBJ1-1; D is undetermined. Per germline, CDR1 MDHEN and CDR2 SYDVKM. This CDR3 region has 12 residues. V was clipped by 4 bases and J by 9 bases, with 12 bases between them. The CDR3: CASSSLGYQAFF. The CDR3 DNA sequence: TGTGCCAGCAGTTCCTTGGGTTATCAAGCTTTCTTT. The full variable domain, rest sourced from reference TRBV28 and TRBJ1-1, is DVKVTQSSRYLVKRTGEKVFLECVQDMDHENMFWYRQDPGLGLRLIYFSYDVKMKEKGDIPEGYSVSREKKERFSLILESASTNQTSMYLCASSSLGYQAFFGQGTRLTVV.

There are a few counts of this clonotype. The chain joins TRBV7-2 to TRBJ2-5, with TRBD2 matching over 16 bases. The V gene's germline CDR1 is SGHTA and CDR2 FQGNSA. V lost 4 bases to trimming and J lost 4 bases; unmatched junction nucleotides: 9. The CDR3 sequence is 18 residues long. CDR3 in DNA: TGTGCCAGCAGCTCGGGACTAGCGGGGGGGCCTAGTTTAGAGACCCAGTACTTC. Encoded protein: CASSSGLAGGPSLETQYF. The full variable domain, its missing parts supplied by reference TRBV7-2 and TRBJ2-5, is GAGVSQSPSNKVTEKGKDVELRCDPISGHTALYWYRQSLGQGLEFLIYFQGNSAPDKSGLPSDRFSAERTGGSVSTLTIQRTQQEDSAVYLCASSSGLAGGPSLETQYFGPGTRLLVL.

J is TRBJ1-1 and V is TRBV7-2; 8 nucleotides match TRBD1. With V trimmed by 5 bases and J by 2 bases, 4 bases remained unmatched. The CDR3 covers 14 residues. Germline values: CDR1 SGHTA, CDR2 FQGNSA. CDR3: CASSNGQGNTEAFF. CDR3 coding DNA: TGTGCCAGCAGCAACGGACAGGGAAACACTGAAGCTTTCTTT.

The V and J genes are TRBV5-1 and TRBJ2-3; weak D call: TRBD1 (5 bases). The V end lost 0 bases, the J end lost 3 bases, and 11 bases lay between the germline ends. The CDR3 covers 15 residues. Per the germline V gene, CDR1 is SGHRS and CDR2 is YFSETQ. CDR3 residues: CASSLDGALTDTQYF. The CDR3 region has the DNA TGCGCCAGCAGCTTGGATGGGGCGCTTACAGATACGCAGTATTTT. The full variable domain, rest sourced from reference TRBV5-1 and TRBJ2-3, is KAGVTQTPRYLIKTRGQQVTLSCSPISGHRSVSWYQQTPGQGLQFLFEYFSETQRNKGNFPGRFSGRQFSNSRSEMNVSTLELGDSALYLCASSLDGALTDTQYFGPGTRLTVL.

The chain recombines TRBV3-1 with TRBJ2-7, with 9 bases lining up with TRBD1. V trimming: 7 bases; J trimming: 4 bases; junction bases outside the gene matches: 8. Germline V CDR1 and CDR2: LGHDT, YNNKEL (reference sequence). The CDR3 contains 14 residues. The CDR3: CASTSGQGRYEQYF. The CDR3 nucleotides are TGTGCCAGCACCTCCGGACAGGGGAGGTACGAGCAGTACTTC.

The chain combines TRBV15 with TRBJ1-5; D remains ambiguous. The CDR3 spans 13 residues. Germline V gene data show CDR1 as LNHNV and CDR2 as YYDKDF (reference sequence). V lost 4 bases to trimming and J lost 5 bases, with 9 bases between them. The CDR3 here is CATSIVADQPQHF. The CDR3 DNA sequence: TGTGCCACCAGCATCGTTGCAGATCAGCCCCAGCATTTT. Full variable domain (missing parts from reference TRBV15 and TRBJ1-5): DAMVIQNPRYQVTQFGKPVTLSCSQTLNHNVMYWYQQKSSQAPKLLFHYYDKDFNNEADTPDNFQSRRPNTSFCFLDIRSPGLGDTAMYLCATSIVADQPQHFGDGTRLSIL.

This clonotype showed up just a few times. The chain joins TRBV9 to TRBJ2-1, with no clear D. Germline CDR1 SGDLS, CDR2 YYNGEE. V gave up 1 base and J gave up 3 bases, with 8 bases separating them. The CDR3 sequence is 14 residues long. In DNA, the CDR3 is TGTGCCAGCAGCGTATATTGGGGCTACAATGAGCAGTTCTTC. Its translation is CASSVYWGYNEQFF.

A few counts support this clonotype. This sequence joins TRBV9 and TRBJ1-1; D is unresolved. Germline values: CDR1 SGDLS, CDR2 YYNGEE. The CDR3 runs 14 residues. The germline V and J ends were trimmed by 4 bases and 1 base, with 11 bases remaining between them. In DNA, the CDR3 is TGTGCCAGCAGCCCCCTGGAACCGAACACTGAAGCTTTCTTT. Encoded protein: CASSPLEPNTEAFF.

This clonotype has just a few counts. The chain links TRBV7-2 to TRBJ2-4, with D perhaps matching TRBD2 (6 bases). The germline V gene has CDR1 SGHTA and CDR2 FQGNSA. CDR3 length equals 14 residues. V lost 0 bases and J 8 bases, leaving 11 bases between the germline ends. The CDR3 sequence is CASSLAFASDIQYF. The CDR3 DNA follows: TGTGCCAGCAGCTTAGCATTCGCTAGCGACATTCAGTACTTC.

This clonotype appeared a few times. The rearrangement links TRBV27 to TRBJ1-1, with a possible D match to TRBD1 (5 bases). CDR1 is MNHEY and CDR2 is SMNVEV in the germline V gene (reference sequence). Trimming took 7 bases from V and 8 from J, leaving 17 bases between them. The length of the CDR3 is 13 residues. The CDR3 DNA sequence: TGTGCCAGCACCATCCGATGGGGGGGAGAAGCTTTCTTT. Amino acids: CASTIRWGGEAFF.